This entry features one T cell receptor beta chain sequence. The antigen it recognizes is unknown. No much larger clone exists at a distance of one base, and base qualities are not known. The CDR3 goes from the cysteine to the phenylalanine over 12 residues. The kept DNA is CDR3 alone, 36 bases in frame from the first base. CDR1 and CDR2, per the germline V gene, are MDHEN and SYDVKM. Trimming removed 7 bases from V and 2 bases from J, leaving 6 bases between the germline ends. After CFSE-labeled PBMCs were cultured without a stimulus, the autoproliferating (CFSEdim) and non-proliferating (CFSEhi) T cell fractions were sequenced separately. Altogether, some 50 million CFSE-labeled PBMCs were kept in culture for 6 to 8 days with no stimulus, after which the replicate wells were combined. PBMCs were labeled with approximately 0.5 uM CFSE and were cultured without exogenous stimuli in serum-free AIM-V medium. PBMCs were isolated by Ficoll density gradient centrifugation and were cryopreserved before use. Using a FACSAria III, live 7-AAD-negative cells were sorted, then washed with PBS and stored frozen at -80 degrees C as dry pellets.

TCRbeta CDR3 regions were amplified from extracted genomic DNA using the immunoSEQ Platform. The immunoSEQ assay combined multiplex PCR with high-throughput sequencing and a vendor bioinformatics pipeline. As for the authors' bioinformatics: After discarding non-productive sequences and any CDR3s under 4 amino acids in length, clonotype frequencies were recalculated for each sample. In immunoSEQ Analyzer 2.0, a clonotype counted as shared when the CDR3 amino acid, V gene and J gene sequences were identical. To normalize repertoire overlap, the number of shared clonotypes was divided by the product of the two clone-set sizes and multiplied by 1000 to give arbitrary units. Held by TCRdb, this immuneACCESS table contains in-frame sequences only and omits some clones. Under half of the omission traces to an unresolved V gene where checked; the cause of the rest is unknown. From that table come the V and J calls and clone size; the DNA was used to work out D and trimming. The sample has under 50,000 clones on record, approximately 80% of them singletons. Approximately 1.2% of the sample is held by the ten biggest clonotypes.

The entry originates in a study of memory B cells and T cells in multiple sclerosis listed by TCRdb under 2018. For the wider study: TCR beta repertoires of autoproliferating peripheral T cells were compared with the TCR beta repertoires of brain lesion-infiltrating T cells in multiple sclerosis patients. TCR sequencing included two multiple sclerosis patients for whom either brain lesions at autopsy or brain-infiltrating cells from biopsy were available.

Study-wide findings and limitations: Because clone-set sizes differed between compartments, counts of shared clonotypes were influenced and normalization was required.

Sequencing used PBMCs from blood kept in culture. The chain uses TRBV28 and TRBJ1-5; no D segment can be confidently identified. This receptor was taken from a human donor with multiple sclerosis. The bases are TGTGCCAGCACGGACGGCAATCAGCCCCAGCATTTT. It specifies CASTDGNQPQHF.